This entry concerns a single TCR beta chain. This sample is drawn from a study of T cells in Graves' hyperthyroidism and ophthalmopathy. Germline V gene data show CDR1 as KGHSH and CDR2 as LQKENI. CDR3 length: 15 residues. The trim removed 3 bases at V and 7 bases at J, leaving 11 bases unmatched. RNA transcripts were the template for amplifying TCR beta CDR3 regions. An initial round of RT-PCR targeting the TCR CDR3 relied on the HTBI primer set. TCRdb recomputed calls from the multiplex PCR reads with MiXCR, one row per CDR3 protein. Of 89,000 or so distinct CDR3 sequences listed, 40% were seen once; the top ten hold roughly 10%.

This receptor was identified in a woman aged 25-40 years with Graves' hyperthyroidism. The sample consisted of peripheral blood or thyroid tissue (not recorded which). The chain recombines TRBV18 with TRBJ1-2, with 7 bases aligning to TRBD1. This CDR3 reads CASSPYTGEGGGYTF. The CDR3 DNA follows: TGTGCCAGCTCACCGTATACAGGGGAAGGAGGTGGCTACACCTTC.